This T cell receptor (beta chain) was identified during a study of cytomegalovirus exposure and HLA in healthy donors. The assay was immunoSEQ multiplex PCR, and TCRdb's table has in-frame clones only and misses some. The profile shows about 130,000 clones, around 80% of them singletons. V gave up 5 bases and J gave up 7 bases; unmatched junction bases: 7. The CDR3 has 14 residues. Germline V gene lookup returns CDR1 SGHAT and CDR2 FQNNGV. This clone showed up just a few times. The sequence derives from a man aged 25-40 years in good health and CMV-seropositive. The specimen sequenced was PBMCs. This rearrangement joins TRBV11-2 to TRBJ1-4; 7 positions agree with TRBD1. As DNA, the CDR3 is TGTGCCAGCAGCCACACGACAGGGTCTGAAAAACTGTTTTTT. It translates to CASSHTTGSEKLFF.